The 22 T cell receptor beta chains below were found in one sample sequenced in a study of T-cell reconstitution after alpha-beta-depleted transplantation in children (dated by TCRdb to 2015 to 2016). The library was prepared using PCR. Data came from an Illumina HiSeq 2500. TCR libraries were prepared with molecular barcoding, using unique molecular identifiers to normalize TCRbeta repertoire quantification. TCRdb handled the public reads itself, with Q25 trimming in fastp and clone calling in MiXCR, and kept productive beta chains. Rows matching on CDR3 protein sequence are summarized as one entry with the most common DNA and genes. Within this sample are 500,000 to 600,000 distinct CDR3 sequences, with over 25% of them counted one time only. The ten largest clones capture 2% to 3% of the sample. The source material was PBMCs from the stem cell graft donor, sampled from the stem cell graft. Source of these receptors: a human donor who donated a stem cell graft to a child with aplastic anemia.

Ten or more counts support this clonotype. The CDR3 region is CASSLDREGYGYTF. CDR3 nucleotide sequence: TGTGCCAGCAGTTTGGACAGGGAAGGCTATGGCTACACCTTC. This chain joins TRBV12-3 or TRBV12-4 and TRBJ1-2, with 8 nucleotides matching TRBD1. The CDR3 loop spans 14 amino acids. V shed 3 bases, J shed 4 bases, and the junction held 4 bases outside the gene matches.

This clonotype was picked up a small number of times. This rearrangement joins TRBV20-1 to TRBJ1-4, with TRBD1 as a possible D gene (5 bases). Trimming removed 0 bases at V and 2 bases at J, with 10 bases between. This CDR3 comprises 15 residues. CDR1 and CDR2 (germline): DFQATT, SNEGSKA (reference sequence). The CDR3 coding sequence is TGCAGTGCTAGAGACGTGAGACAGACTAATGAAAAACTGTTTTTT. Residues: CSARDVRQTNEKLFF.

The sample holds a few counts of this clonotype. The chain joins TRBV7-9 to TRBJ2-4, with D uncertain. V was trimmed by 1 base and J by 9 bases, leaving 13 bases between them. Germline CDR1 reads SEHNR; CDR2 reads FQNEAQ (reference sequence). The CDR3 contains 14 residues. The CDR3 DNA sequence: TGTGCCAGCAGCTTAGTAGATAGAGCAGGCATTCAGTACTTC. This translates into CASSLVDRAGIQYF.

This rearrangement joins TRBV6-5 to TRBJ1-1; the match to TRBD1 covers 7 bases. This CDR3 has 17 amino acids. V trimming: 0 bases; J trimming: 0 bases; junction bases outside the gene matches: 7. Germline V lookup: CDR1 MNHEY, CDR2 SVGAGI. The CDR3 bases are TGTGCCAGCAGTTACTCGTTACAGGGGAGAATGAACACTGAAGCTTTCTTT. Translation gives CASSYSLQGRMNTEAFF.

This clonotype came up many times. This chain joins TRBV6-4 and TRBJ2-1, with a weak D call TRBD2 (5 bases). The CDR3 extends over 16 amino acids. Germline V lookup: CDR1 MRHNA, CDR2 SNTAGT. Trimming shortened V by 5 bases and J by 4 bases, and 18 bases separated the two germline ends. The CDR3 DNA is TGTGCCAGCAGTCCCCGATTGACGGGATCATACAATGAGCAGTTCTTC. Protein product: CASSPRLTGSYNEQFF.

The V and J genes are TRBV12-3 or TRBV12-4 and TRBJ2-1; weak D call: TRBD2 (5 bases). The CDR3 is made up of 12 amino acids. Between the trimmed V and J ends, which lost 6 bases and 11 bases, there was a span of 14 bases. The CDR3 DNA reads as TGTGCCAGCAGCCACTACGGGAATAAGCAGTTCTTC. Protein: CASSHYGNKQFF.

This chain connects TRBV20-1 to TRBJ2-7, with 9 bases matching TRBD2. The CDR3 totals 14 residues. V dropped 5 bases and J dropped 7; count of bases not matched to a gene: 12. Germline V gene lookup returns CDR1 DFQATT and CDR2 SNEGSKA (reference sequence). Here the CDR3 reads CSAQGLAGLGEQYV. The CDR3 nucleotides read TGCAGTGCTCAAGGGCTAGCGGGATTAGGAGAGCAGTACGTC.

V is TRBV2 and J is TRBJ2-5; 10 bases match TRBD1. CDR1 is SNHLY and CDR2 is FYNNEI in the germline V gene. V shed 4 bases, J shed 5 bases, and the junction held 7 bases outside the gene matches. The CDR3 is made up of 15 amino acids. DNA of the CDR3: TGTGCCAGCAGTGTGACAGGGGGCGCCTTGGAGACCCAGTACTTC. It is translated as CASSVTGGALETQYF.

V is TRBV20-1 and J is TRBJ2-5, with no clear D. The CDR3 runs to 15 residues. V dropped 2 bases and J dropped 3 bases, with 16 bases sitting between them. The germline CDR1 and CDR2 sequences are DFQATT and SNEGSKA (reference sequence). CDR3 sequence reads: CSARRATPQEETQYF. CDR3 nucleotide sequence: TGCAGTGCTAGACGCGCGACACCCCAGGAAGAGACCCAGTACTTC.

The chain carries TRBV10-3 and TRBJ1-5; unclear D gene. V shed 2 bases and J shed 0 bases, with 2 bases lying between them. The CDR3 is made up of 13 amino acids. The germline CDR1 and CDR2 sequences are ENHRY and SYGVKD. This chain's CDR3 is CAISEDSNQPQHF. The CDR3 nucleotides are TGTGCCATCAGTGAGGATAGCAATCAGCCCCAGCATTTT.

The chain has TRBV20-1 and TRBJ1-5; possible D gene TRBD1, 6 bases. This CDR3 is built from 13 residues. The germline gives CDR1 DFQATT, CDR2 SNEGSKA (reference sequence). Deletions cut 6 bases from V and 3 bases from J, with 12 bases between. CDR3 in amino acids: CSARGRFNQPQHF. CDR3 DNA sequence: TGCAGTGCCAGGGGCAGATTCAATCAGCCCCAGCATTTT.

The gene calls are TRBV12-5 and TRBJ2-7, with TRBD2 matching 7 bases. CDR1 is LGHNT, CDR2 FRNRAP, per germline. With V trimmed by 2 bases and J by 1 base, 8 bases remained unmatched. The CDR3 totals 16 residues. The CDR3 sequence: CASGLTLRETSYEQYV. In DNA, the CDR3 is TGTGCTAGTGGTTTGACGTTGCGGGAGACATCCTACGAGCAGTACGTC.

This clonotype was recorded at least ten times. V gene TRBV19 combines with J gene TRBJ1-2, with 8 bases fitting TRBD1. Germline lookup yields CDR1 LNHDA and CDR2 SQIVND (reference sequence). Trimming removed 6 bases from V and 4 bases from J; junction bases left unmatched: 4. The CDR3 consists of 13 residues. The CDR3, as DNA: TGTGCCAGTAGCAGCGACAGGGGCTATGGCTACACCTTC. This codes for CASSSDRGYGYTF.

The chain combines TRBV28 with TRBJ2-1, with 7 bases matching TRBD2. The germline V gene encodes CDR1 MDHEN and CDR2 SYDVKM. This CDR3 is 15 amino acids long. V lost 5 bases to trimming and J lost 4 bases; unmatched junction nucleotides: 8. The CDR3 nucleotides read TGTGCCAGCAGTGTGCAGACGCGGGGGTACAATGAGCAGTTCTTC. Protein sequence: CASSVQTRGYNEQFF.

This chain connects TRBV20-1 to TRBJ2-1, with TRBD2 matching 13 bases. In germline, CDR1 is DFQATT, CDR2 SNEGSKA (reference sequence). This CDR3 region has 18 residues. Trimming took 1 base from V and 1 from J; bases not matched to a gene: 7. The CDR3 coding sequence is TGCAGTGCTAGAGCGGGACTAGCGGGATCGGGTTCCTACAATGAGCAGTTCTTC. Translated, it gives CSARAGLAGSGSYNEQFF.

J is TRBJ2-3 and V is TRBV15; 10 nucleotides align to TRBD2. The CDR3 is 18 amino acids. Germline V lookup: CDR1 LNHNV, CDR2 YYDKDF (reference sequence). After removal of 0 bases from V and 4 bases from J, the junction contained 10 bases not matched to a gene. CDR3 coding DNA: TGTGCCACCAGCAGAGATCTCGTGGCTAGCGGGAGCGCAGATACGCAGTATTTT. Amino acid sequence: CATSRDLVASGSADTQYF.

The rearrangement links TRBV12-3 or TRBV12-4 to TRBJ1-5; D gene unclear. Trimming shortened V by 2 bases and J by 0 bases, and 5 bases separated the two germline ends. The CDR3 extends over 14 amino acids. DNA for the CDR3: TGTGCCAGCAGTTTATTCATTAGCAATCAGCCCCAGCATTTT. It encodes CASSLFISNQPQHF.

This clonotype turned up a few times. The rearrangement links TRBV20-1 to TRBJ2-5; the match to TRBD2 covers 10 bases. In germline, CDR1 is DFQATT, CDR2 SNEGSKA (reference sequence). The CDR3 spans 15 residues. J was trimmed by 4 bases and V by 0 bases; bases with no gene match: 5. The CDR3 DNA reads as TGCAGTGCTAGAGATCCTAGCGGGAGTGGAGAGACCCAGTACTTC. Protein sequence: CSARDPSGSGETQYF.

The chain uses TRBV19 and TRBJ2-6; 10 nucleotides match TRBD2. There are 22 residues in the CDR3. Germline CDR1 is LNHDA and CDR2 is SQIVND (reference sequence). J gave up 0 bases and V 9 bases, and 23 bases lay outside the gene matches. This chain's CDR3 is CASSSDLAGGGPSLSGANVLTF. CDR3 bases: TGTGCCAGCAGCTCAGACTTAGCGGGAGGCGGGCCCTCTCTCTCTGGGGCCAACGTCCTGACTTTC.

The chain combines TRBV7-9 with TRBJ2-5; TRBD1 aligns across 9 bases. Germline assignment: CDR1 SEHNR and CDR2 FQNEAQ (reference sequence). There are 16 residues in the CDR3. J gave up 2 bases and V 2 bases, and 6 bases lay outside the gene matches. The CDR3: CASSLTGTGRQETQYF. CDR3 nucleotides: TGTGCCAGCAGCTTAACAGGGACAGGGAGACAAGAGACCCAGTACTTC. The complete variable domain, with remaining parts taken from reference TRBV7-9 and TRBJ2-5, reads DTGVSQNPRHKITKRGQNVTFRCDPISEHNRLYWYRQTLGQGPEFLTYFQNEAQLEKSRLLSDRFSAERPKGSFSTLEIQRTEQGDSAMYLCASSLTGTGRQETQYFGPGTRLLVL.

The chain is built from TRBV27 and TRBJ2-1; the match to TRBD2 covers 7 bases. This CDR3 has 16 residues. Losses at the gene ends were 3 bases for V and 5 bases for J; bases not matched to a gene: 10. CDR1 and CDR2 from the germline V gene are MNHEY and SMNVEV (reference sequence). The CDR3, as DNA: TGTGCCAGCAGTTTCCTCAGCGGGGCAATAAACAATGAGCAGTTCTTC. As protein: CASSFLSGAINNEQFF.

The genes are TRBV10-3 and TRBJ1-1, with D tentatively TRBD1 (6 bases). Trimming removed 8 bases at V and 1 base at J, with 14 bases between. CDR3 length: 14 residues. In germline, CDR1 is ENHRY, CDR2 SYGVKD. The CDR3 region has the DNA TGTGCCATCGGAACAGGGTTAGGGAACACTGAAGCTTTCTTT. Translating it yields CAIGTGLGNTEAFF.